The clone carrying this T cell receptor beta chain came up many times. Its antigen remains unidentified. The sample belongs to a study of neurological immune-mediated disorders. Study-level findings and limits: The study found the most TCR clonal expansion in HTLV-1-associated myelopathy and the least in multiple sclerosis, below healthy controls. CDR3 amino acid sequences of expanded clones were not shared across subjects, a result suggesting private repertoires in all groups.

The sorted libraries involved the use of around 1 million CD4+ or CD8+ T cells. CDR1 is DFQATT and CDR2 is SNEGSKA in the germline V gene (reference sequence). V lost 5 bases and J 1 base, leaving 16 bases between the germline ends. The CDR3 contains 15 residues. The output of every sequencing run exceeded 190 million TCR-beta sequences, derived from 15-18 subjects. TCRdb ran MiXCR on the 5' RACE reads and lists one entry per CDR3 protein. There are some 41,000 distinct CDR3 sequences in the sample; roughly 15% occur only once, and 3% to 4.5% lies in the top ten. This chain joins TRBV20-1 and TRBJ2-3; the D is unclear. Source material: CD4+ T cells from blood. This clonotype was sampled from a woman aged 60-75 years with HTLV-1-associated myelopathy (HAM/TSP). The CDR3 sequence is CSARLSGSGTDTQYF. The DNA of the CDR3 is TGCAGTGCTCGTCTTTCGGGTTCCGGCACAGATACGCAGTATTTT.